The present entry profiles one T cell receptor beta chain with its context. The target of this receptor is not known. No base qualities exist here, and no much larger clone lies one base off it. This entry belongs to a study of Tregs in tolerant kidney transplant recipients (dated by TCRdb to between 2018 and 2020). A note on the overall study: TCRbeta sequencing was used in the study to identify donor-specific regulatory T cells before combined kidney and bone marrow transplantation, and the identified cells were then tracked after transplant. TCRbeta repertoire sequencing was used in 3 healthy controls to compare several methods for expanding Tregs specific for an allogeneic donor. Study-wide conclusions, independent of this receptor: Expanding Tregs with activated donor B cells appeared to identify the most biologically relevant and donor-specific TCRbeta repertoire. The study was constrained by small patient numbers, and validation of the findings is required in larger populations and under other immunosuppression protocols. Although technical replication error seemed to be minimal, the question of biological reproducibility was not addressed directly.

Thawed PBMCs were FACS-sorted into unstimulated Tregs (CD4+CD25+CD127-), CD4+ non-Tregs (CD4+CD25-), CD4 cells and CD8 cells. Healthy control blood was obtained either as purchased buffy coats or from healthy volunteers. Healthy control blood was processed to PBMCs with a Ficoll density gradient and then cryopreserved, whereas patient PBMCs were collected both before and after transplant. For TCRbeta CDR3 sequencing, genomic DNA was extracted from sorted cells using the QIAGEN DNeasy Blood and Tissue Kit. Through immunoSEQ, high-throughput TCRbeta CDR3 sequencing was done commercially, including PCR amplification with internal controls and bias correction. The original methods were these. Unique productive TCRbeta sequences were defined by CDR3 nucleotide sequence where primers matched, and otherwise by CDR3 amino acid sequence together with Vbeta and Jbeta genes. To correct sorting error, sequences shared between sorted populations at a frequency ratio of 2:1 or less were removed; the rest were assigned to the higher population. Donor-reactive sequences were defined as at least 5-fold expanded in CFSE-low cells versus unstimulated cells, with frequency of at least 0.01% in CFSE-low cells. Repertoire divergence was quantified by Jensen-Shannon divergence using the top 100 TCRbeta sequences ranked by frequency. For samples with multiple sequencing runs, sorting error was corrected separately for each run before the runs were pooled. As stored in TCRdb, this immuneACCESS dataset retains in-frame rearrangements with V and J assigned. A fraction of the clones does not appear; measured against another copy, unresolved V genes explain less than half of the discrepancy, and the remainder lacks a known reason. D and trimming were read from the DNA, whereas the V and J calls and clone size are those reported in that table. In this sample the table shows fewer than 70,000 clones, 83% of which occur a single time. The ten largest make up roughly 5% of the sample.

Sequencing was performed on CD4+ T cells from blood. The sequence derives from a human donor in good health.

The DNA sequence reads TGTGCCACCGGGGGCGTTTACTCCTACGAGCAGTACTTC. This codes for CATGGVYSYEQYF. The chain is encoded by TRBV25-1 joined to TRBJ2-7; the D element might be TRBD1 or TRBD2, as each aligns at 6 bases. CDR1 and CDR2 were assigned from the germline V gene as MGHDK and SYGVNS. CDR3 length: 13 amino acids, cysteine to phenylalanine. Only the CDR3 part of the read is kept: 39 bases, read in frame from the first base. V is pared back by 10 bases and J by 0 bases, with 13 bases lying between the germline termini.